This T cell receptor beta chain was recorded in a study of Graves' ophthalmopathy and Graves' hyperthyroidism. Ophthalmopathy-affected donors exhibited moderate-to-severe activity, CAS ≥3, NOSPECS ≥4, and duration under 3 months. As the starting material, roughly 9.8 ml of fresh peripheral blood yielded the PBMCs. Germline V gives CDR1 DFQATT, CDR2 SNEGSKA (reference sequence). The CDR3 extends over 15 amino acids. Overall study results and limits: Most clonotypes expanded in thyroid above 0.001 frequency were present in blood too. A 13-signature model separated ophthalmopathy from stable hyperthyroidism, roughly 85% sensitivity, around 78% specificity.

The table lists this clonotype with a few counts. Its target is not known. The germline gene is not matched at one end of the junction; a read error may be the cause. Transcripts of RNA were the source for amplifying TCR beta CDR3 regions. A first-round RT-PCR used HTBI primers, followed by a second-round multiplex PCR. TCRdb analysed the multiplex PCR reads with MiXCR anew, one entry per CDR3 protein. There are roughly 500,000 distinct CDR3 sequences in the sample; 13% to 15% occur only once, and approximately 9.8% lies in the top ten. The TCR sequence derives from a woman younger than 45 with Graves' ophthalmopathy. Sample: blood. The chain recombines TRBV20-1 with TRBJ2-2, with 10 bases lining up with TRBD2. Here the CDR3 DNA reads TGCAGTGCTACCTCGGGACTAGCGCGCACCGGGGAGCTGTGTTTT. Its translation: CSATSGLARTGELCF.